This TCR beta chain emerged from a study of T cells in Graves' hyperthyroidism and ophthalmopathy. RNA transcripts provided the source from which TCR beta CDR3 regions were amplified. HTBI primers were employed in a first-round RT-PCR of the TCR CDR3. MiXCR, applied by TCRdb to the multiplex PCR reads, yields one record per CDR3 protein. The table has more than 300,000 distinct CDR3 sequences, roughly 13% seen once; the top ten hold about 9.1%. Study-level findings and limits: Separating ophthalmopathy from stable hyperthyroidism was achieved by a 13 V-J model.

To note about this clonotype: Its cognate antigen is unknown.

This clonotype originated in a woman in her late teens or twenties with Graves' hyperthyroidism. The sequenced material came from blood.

The CDR3 loop reads CASSPKGLREQFF. The DNA for the CDR3 is TGTGCCAGCAGCCCCAAGGGGCTCCGGGAGCAGTTCTTC. This rearrangement joins TRBV7-3 to TRBJ2-1, with D perhaps matching TRBD1 (5 bases). V was clipped by 5 bases and J by 10 bases, with 15 bases between them. Germline CDR1 and CDR2: SGHTA and FQGTGA. The length of the CDR3 is 13 residues.